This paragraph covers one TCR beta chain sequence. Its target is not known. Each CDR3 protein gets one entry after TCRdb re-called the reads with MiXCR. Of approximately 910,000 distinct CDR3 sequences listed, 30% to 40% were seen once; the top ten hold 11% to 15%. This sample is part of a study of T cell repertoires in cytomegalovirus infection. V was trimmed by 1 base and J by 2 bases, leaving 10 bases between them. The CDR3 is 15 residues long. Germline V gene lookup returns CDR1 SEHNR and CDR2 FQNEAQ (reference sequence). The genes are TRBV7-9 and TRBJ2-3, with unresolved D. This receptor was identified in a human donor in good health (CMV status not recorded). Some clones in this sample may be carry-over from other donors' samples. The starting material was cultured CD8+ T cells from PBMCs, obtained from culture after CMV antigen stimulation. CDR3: CASSLVYTATDTQYF. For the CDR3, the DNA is TGTGCCAGCAGCTTAGTGTATACAGCCACAGATACGCAGTATTTT.